A single sample gave rise to the 9 T cell receptor beta chains below, sequenced in a study of T cell responses to AZD1222 COVID-19 vaccine. Measured with immunoSEQ multiplex PCR; TCRdb has only the in-frame clones, and not every one. Of 100,000 to 150,000 clones detected, 80% to 90% appear once; the ten largest clones hold about 29%. The sample in question was peripheral blood, obtained 28 days after the second AZD1222 dose. These receptors came from an adult who received the AZD1222 COVID-19 vaccine.

CDR3 sequence: CASSLRQSNTEAFF. The CDR3, as DNA: TGTGCCAGCAGCCTGAGACAGTCCAACACTGAAGCTTTCTTT. The V call is TRBV7-2, the J call TRBJ1-1; perhaps TRBD1 as D (5 bases). The CDR3 spans 14 residues. Between the trimmed V and J ends, which lost 5 bases and 2 bases, there was a span of 12 bases. Germline values: CDR1 SGHTA, CDR2 FQGNSA.

The chain recombines TRBV11-2 with TRBJ1-2; D unresolved. Germline V gene sequence: CDR1 SGHAT, CDR2 FQNNGV. The CDR3 contains 15 residues. V was pared by 2 bases and J by 7 bases, with 17 bases between. CDR3 loop: CASSLWQEVRFGYTF. DNA of the CDR3: TGTGCCAGCAGCTTATGGCAGGAGGTTCGGTTTGGCTACACCTTC.

The chain uses TRBV11-3 and TRBJ2-4; 8 nucleotides align to TRBD1. The CDR3 contains 17 residues. V dropped 1 base and J dropped 0; count of bases not matched to a gene: 5. Germline V gene data show CDR1 as SGHNT and CDR2 as YENEEA. CDR3 in DNA: TGTGCCAGCAGCTTAGGTGGAACAGGGGGAGCCAAAAACATTCAGTACTTC. Encoded protein: CASSLGGTGGAKNIQYF.

The chain joins TRBV5-1 to TRBJ2-5; D unresolved. Trimming cost V 4 bases and J 2 bases, with 18 bases left between them. CDR3 size: 16 residues. Germline CDR1 reads SGHRS; CDR2 reads YFSETQ. The CDR3 DNA reads as TGCGCCAGCAGCCTCTTTGACGGACCCGGACAAGAGACCCAGTACTTC. This codes for CASSLFDGPGQETQYF.

The chain has TRBV7-2 and TRBJ1-3; D call uncertain. Trimming cost V 1 base and J 4 bases, with 8 bases left between them. Germline loops: CDR1 SGHTA, CDR2 FQGNSA. This CDR3 region has 14 residues. The CDR3 reads CASSLVSGGNTIYF. Here the CDR3 DNA reads TGTGCCAGCAGCTTAGTCTCTGGGGGAAACACCATATATTTT.

The gene calls are TRBV7-8 and TRBJ2-7; D not certain. The germline CDR1 and CDR2 sequences are SGHVS and FQNEAQ. Trimming shortened V by 5 bases and J by 6 bases, and 11 bases separated the two germline ends. The CDR3 runs to 12 residues. The DNA of the CDR3 is TGTGCCAGCAGCCCATTGCTCGGCGAGCAGTACTTC. The encoded protein is CASSPLLGEQYF.

The chain's CDR3 is CASSYGGGPLGEQFF. CDR3 bases: TGTGCCAGCAGTTACGGCGGGGGGCCGCTTGGAGAGCAGTTCTTC. The J gene is TRBJ2-1, the V gene TRBV6-2 or TRBV6-3, with 8 bases lining up with TRBD2. J was trimmed by 10 bases and V by 2 bases; bases with no gene match: 10. The CDR3 is made up of 15 amino acids. Looked up from germline, CDR1 is MNHEY and CDR2 is SVGEGT.

The V and J genes are TRBV5-4 and TRBJ1-5, with D maybe TRBD1 (5 bases). This CDR3 has 14 amino acids. Germline lookup yields CDR1 SGHNT and CDR2 YYREEE (reference sequence). V was clipped by 9 bases and J by 4 bases, with 17 bases between them. This chain's CDR3 is CATHNEGLNQPQHF. The CDR3 nucleotides are TGTGCCACACACAACGAGGGGTTGAATCAGCCCCAGCATTTT. Drawing the rest from reference TRBV5-4 and TRBJ1-5, the complete variable domain is ETGVTQSPTHLIKTRGQQVTLRCSSQSGHNTVSWYQQALGQGPQFIFQYYREEENGRGNFPPRFSGLQFPNYSSELNVNALELDDSALYLCATHNEGLNQPQHFGDGTRLSIL.

V usage is TRBV18 and J usage is TRBJ2-7, with 7 positions matching TRBD1. V lost 1 base to trimming and J lost 5 bases; unmatched junction nucleotides: 8. The CDR3 length is 15 residues. Germline CDR1 KGHSH, CDR2 LQKENI. Here the CDR3 reads CASSPLRQGSNEQYF. The CDR3 DNA follows: TGTGCCAGCTCACCACTAAGACAGGGTTCCAACGAGCAGTACTTC.